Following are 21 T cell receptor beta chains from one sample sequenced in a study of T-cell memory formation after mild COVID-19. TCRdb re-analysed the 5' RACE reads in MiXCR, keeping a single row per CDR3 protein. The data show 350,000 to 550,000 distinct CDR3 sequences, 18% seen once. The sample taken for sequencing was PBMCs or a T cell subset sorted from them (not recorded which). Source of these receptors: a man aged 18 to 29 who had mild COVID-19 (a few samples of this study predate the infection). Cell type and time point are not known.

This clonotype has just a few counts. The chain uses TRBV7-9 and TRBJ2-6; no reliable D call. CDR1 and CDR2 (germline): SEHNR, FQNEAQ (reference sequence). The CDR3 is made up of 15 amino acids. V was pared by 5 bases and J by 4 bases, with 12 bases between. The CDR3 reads CASSPVGLGANVLTF. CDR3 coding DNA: TGTGCCAGCAGCCCAGTGGGGTTAGGGGCCAACGTCCTGACTTTC.

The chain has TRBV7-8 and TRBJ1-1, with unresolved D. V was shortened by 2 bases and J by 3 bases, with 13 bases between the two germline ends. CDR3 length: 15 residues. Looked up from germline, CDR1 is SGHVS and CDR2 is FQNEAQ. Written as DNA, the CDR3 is TGTGCCAGCAGCTTATACCCCCGGATGGACACTGAAGCTTTCTTT. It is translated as CASSLYPRMDTEAFF.

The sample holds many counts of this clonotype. The CDR3 DNA follows: TGTGCCAGCAGCAAAGCCGCGGGGACCACCTACAATGAGCAGTTCTTC. Encoded protein: CASSKAAGTTYNEQFF. The V and J genes are TRBV5-6 and TRBJ2-1, with D possibly matching TRBD2 (6 bases). The CDR3 covers 16 residues. Germline V lookup: CDR1 SGHDT, CDR2 YYEEEE. V was clipped by 4 bases and J by 2 bases, with 16 bases between them.

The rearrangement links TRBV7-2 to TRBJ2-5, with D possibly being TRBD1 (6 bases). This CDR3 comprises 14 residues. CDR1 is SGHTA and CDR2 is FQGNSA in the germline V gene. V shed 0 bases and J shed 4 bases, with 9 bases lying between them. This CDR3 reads CASSLAARGETQYF. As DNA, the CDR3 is TGTGCCAGCAGCTTAGCAGCCAGGGGAGAGACCCAGTACTTC.

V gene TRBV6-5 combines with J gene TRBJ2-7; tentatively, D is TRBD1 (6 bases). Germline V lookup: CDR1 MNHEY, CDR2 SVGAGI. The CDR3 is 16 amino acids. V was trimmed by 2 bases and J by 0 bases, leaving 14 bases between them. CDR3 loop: CASSYKPRGFSYEQYV. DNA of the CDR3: TGTGCCAGCAGTTACAAGCCCAGGGGCTTCTCCTACGAGCAGTACGTC.

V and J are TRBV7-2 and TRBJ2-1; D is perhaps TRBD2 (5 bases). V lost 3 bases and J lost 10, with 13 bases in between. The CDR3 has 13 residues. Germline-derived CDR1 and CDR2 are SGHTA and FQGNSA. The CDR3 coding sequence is TGTGCCAGCAGCTTCGGACGGGGAGAGGAGCAGTTCTTC. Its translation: CASSFGRGEEQFF.

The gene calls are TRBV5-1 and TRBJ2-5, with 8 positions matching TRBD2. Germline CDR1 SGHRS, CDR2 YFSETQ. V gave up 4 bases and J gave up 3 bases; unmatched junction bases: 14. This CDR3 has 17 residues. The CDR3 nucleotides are TGCGCCAGCAGCGCCTCCGGGCCCGGGGGGGCGGAAGAGACCCAGTACTTC. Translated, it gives CASSASGPGGAEETQYF.

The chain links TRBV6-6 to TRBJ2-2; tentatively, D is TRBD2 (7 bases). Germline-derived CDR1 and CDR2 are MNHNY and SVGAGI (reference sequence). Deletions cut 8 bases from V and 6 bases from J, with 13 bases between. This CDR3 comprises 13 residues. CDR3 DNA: TGTGCCAGCGGGAGGGGGTCGTCCGGGGAGCTGTTTTTT. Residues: CASGRGSSGELFF.

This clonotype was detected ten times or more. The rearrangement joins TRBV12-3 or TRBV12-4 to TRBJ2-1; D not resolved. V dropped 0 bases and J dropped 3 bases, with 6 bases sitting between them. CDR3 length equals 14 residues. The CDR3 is CASSLAHVYNEQFF. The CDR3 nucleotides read TGTGCCAGCAGTTTAGCCCATGTCTACAATGAGCAGTTCTTC.

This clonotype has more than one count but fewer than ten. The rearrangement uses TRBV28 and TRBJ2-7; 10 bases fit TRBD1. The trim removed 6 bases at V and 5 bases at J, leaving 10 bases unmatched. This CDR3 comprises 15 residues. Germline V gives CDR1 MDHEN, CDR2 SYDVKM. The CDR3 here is CASSLDRGSLDEQYV. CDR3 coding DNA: TGTGCCAGCAGCCTGGACAGGGGGAGTTTAGACGAGCAGTACGTC.

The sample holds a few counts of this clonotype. Here the CDR3 DNA reads TGTGCCAGCAGCTTAGATCGTGAGGGGCTCACTGAAGCTTTCTTT. It translates to CASSLDREGLTEAFF. The rearrangement uses TRBV11-2 and TRBJ1-1; D perhaps matches TRBD1 (5 bases). Germline loops: CDR1 SGHAT, CDR2 FQNNGV. This CDR3 region has 15 residues. V was cut by 0 bases and J by 4 bases, with 12 bases left in between.

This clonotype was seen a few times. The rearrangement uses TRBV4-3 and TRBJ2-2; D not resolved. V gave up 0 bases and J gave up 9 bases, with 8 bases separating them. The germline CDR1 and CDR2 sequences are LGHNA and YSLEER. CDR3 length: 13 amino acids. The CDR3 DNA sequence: TGCGCCAGCAGCCAAGACAGGAACAGGGAGCTGTTTTTT. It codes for CASSQDRNRELFF.

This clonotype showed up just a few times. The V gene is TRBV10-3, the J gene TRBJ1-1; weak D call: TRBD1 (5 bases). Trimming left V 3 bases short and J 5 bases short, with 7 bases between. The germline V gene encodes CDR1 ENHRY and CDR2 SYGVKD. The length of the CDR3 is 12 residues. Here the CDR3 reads CAISEGATEAFF. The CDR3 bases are TGTGCCATCAGTGAAGGGGCGACTGAAGCTTTCTTT.

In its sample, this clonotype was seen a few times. CDR3 sequence: CASSRDLSYEQYF. In DNA, the CDR3 is TGTGCCAGCAGCCGTGACTTGTCCTACGAGCAGTACTTC. This chain joins TRBV7-8 and TRBJ2-7; D is undetermined. Germline V gene sequence: CDR1 SGHVS, CDR2 FQNEAQ. The CDR3 covers 13 residues. With 5 bases removed from V and 1 base from J, the gap between germline ends came to 9 bases.

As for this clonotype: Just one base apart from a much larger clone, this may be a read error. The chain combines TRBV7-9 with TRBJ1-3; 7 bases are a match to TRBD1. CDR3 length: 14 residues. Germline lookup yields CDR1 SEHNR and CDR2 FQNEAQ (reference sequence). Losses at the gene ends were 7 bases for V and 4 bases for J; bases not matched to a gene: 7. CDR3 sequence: CASNPTGVGNTIYF. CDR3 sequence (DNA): TGTGCCAGCAACCCCACAGGGGTCGGAAACACCATATATTTT.

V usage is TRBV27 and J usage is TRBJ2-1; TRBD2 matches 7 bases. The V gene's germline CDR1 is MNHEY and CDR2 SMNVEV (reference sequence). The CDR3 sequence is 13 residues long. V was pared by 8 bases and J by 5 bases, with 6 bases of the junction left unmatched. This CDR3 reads CASGGLGHNEQFF. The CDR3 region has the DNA TGTGCCAGCGGAGGACTAGGCCACAATGAGCAGTTCTTC.

Here the CDR3 reads CSARASNQPQHF. The DNA for the CDR3 is TGCAGTGCTAGAGCTAGCAATCAGCCCCAGCATTTT. The chain carries TRBV20-1 and TRBJ1-5; D gene unclear. V shed 1 base and J shed 0 bases, with 1 base lying between them. The CDR3 consists of 12 residues. CDR1 is DFQATT, CDR2 SNEGSKA, per germline (reference sequence).

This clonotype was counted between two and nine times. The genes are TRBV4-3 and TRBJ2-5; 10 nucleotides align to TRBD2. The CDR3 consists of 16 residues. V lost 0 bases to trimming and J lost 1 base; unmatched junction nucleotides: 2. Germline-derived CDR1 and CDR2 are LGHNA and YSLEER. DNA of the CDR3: TGCGCCAGCAGCCAAGATATAGCGGGGGGCCAAGAGACCCAGTACTTC. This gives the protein CASSQDIAGGQETQYF.

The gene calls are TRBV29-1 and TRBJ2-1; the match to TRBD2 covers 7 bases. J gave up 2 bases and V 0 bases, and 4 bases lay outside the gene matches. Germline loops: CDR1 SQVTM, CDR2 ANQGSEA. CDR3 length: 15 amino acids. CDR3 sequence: CSVEDAAGTYNEQFF. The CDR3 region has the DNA TGCAGCGTTGAAGATGCAGCGGGGACCTACAATGAGCAGTTCTTC.

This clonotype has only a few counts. The CDR3 coding sequence is TGTGCCAGCAGTCTGACAGGGGGCTTTAACTATGGCTACACCTTC. It yields the protein CASSLTGGFNYGYTF. V gene TRBV7-2 combines with J gene TRBJ1-2, with 10 bases aligning to TRBD1. The V gene's germline CDR1 is SGHTA and CDR2 FQGNSA. The CDR3 has 15 amino acids. J gave up 1 base and V 6 bases, and 5 bases lay outside the gene matches.

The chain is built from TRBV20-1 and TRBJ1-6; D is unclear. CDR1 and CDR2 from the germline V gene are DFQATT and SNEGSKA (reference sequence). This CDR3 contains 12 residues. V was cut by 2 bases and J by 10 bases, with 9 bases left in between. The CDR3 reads CSARNGHSPLHF. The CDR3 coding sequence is TGCAGTGCTAGAAATGGCCACTCACCCCTCCACTTT.